This T cell receptor beta chain was obtained from a study of cytotoxic CD8 clonotypes in ibrutinib-treated CLL. Study at large: Outcomes included approximately 25 partial and 2 complete responses; after median roughly 65 months, roughly 14 stayed remitted and approximately 12 progressed.

Profiling relied on immunoSEQ multiplex PCR, and the TCRdb table lists in-frame clones only, not all of them. The data hold some 200,000 clones, with just under 80% observed a single time. Between the trimmed V and J ends, which lost 4 bases and 4 bases, there was a span of 26 bases. The CDR3 runs 18 residues. Germline assignment: CDR1 LNHDA and CDR2 SQIVND (reference sequence). Study-level findings and limits: Clonality increased at ibrutinib response and stayed stable in sustained remission. At progression, however, it fell back toward baseline.

A remark on this clone: Its antigen is still unknown.

The receptor comes from a human donor with chronic lymphocytic leukemia. The input for sequencing was PBMCs, taken after 12 months of ibrutinib treatment. J is TRBJ2-7 and V is TRBV19, with D perhaps TRBD1 (6 bases). The CDR3 DNA reads as TGTGCCAGTAGTACCAACCCCCACTTGAGGACAGTACCGTACGAGCAGTACTTC. Amino acids: CASSTNPHLRTVPYEQYF.